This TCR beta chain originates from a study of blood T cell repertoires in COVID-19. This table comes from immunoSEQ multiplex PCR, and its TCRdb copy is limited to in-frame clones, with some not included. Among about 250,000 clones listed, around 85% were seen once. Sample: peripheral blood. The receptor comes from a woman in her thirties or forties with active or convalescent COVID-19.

CDR3 sequence: CAISEGQKSSGANVLTF. Written as DNA, the CDR3 is TGTGCCATCAGTGAGGGGCAGAAAAGCTCTGGGGCCAACGTCCTGACTTTC. The chain joins TRBV10-3 to TRBJ2-6; D not resolved. CDR3 size: 17 residues. V was cut by 2 bases and J by 0 bases, with 11 bases left in between. In germline, CDR1 is ENHRY, CDR2 SYGVKD.